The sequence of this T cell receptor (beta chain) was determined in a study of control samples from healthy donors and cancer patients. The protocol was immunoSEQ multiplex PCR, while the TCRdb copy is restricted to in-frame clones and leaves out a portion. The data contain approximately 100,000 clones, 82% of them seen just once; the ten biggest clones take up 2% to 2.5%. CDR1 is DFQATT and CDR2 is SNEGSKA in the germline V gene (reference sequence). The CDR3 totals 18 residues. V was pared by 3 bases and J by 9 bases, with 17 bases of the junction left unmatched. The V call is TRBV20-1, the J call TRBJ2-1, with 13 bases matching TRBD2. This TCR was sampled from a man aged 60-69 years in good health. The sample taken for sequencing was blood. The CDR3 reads CSASGAIGLAGVIGEQFF. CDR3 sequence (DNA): TGCAGTGCTAGTGGGGCCATTGGACTAGCGGGAGTAATTGGTGAGCAGTTCTTC.